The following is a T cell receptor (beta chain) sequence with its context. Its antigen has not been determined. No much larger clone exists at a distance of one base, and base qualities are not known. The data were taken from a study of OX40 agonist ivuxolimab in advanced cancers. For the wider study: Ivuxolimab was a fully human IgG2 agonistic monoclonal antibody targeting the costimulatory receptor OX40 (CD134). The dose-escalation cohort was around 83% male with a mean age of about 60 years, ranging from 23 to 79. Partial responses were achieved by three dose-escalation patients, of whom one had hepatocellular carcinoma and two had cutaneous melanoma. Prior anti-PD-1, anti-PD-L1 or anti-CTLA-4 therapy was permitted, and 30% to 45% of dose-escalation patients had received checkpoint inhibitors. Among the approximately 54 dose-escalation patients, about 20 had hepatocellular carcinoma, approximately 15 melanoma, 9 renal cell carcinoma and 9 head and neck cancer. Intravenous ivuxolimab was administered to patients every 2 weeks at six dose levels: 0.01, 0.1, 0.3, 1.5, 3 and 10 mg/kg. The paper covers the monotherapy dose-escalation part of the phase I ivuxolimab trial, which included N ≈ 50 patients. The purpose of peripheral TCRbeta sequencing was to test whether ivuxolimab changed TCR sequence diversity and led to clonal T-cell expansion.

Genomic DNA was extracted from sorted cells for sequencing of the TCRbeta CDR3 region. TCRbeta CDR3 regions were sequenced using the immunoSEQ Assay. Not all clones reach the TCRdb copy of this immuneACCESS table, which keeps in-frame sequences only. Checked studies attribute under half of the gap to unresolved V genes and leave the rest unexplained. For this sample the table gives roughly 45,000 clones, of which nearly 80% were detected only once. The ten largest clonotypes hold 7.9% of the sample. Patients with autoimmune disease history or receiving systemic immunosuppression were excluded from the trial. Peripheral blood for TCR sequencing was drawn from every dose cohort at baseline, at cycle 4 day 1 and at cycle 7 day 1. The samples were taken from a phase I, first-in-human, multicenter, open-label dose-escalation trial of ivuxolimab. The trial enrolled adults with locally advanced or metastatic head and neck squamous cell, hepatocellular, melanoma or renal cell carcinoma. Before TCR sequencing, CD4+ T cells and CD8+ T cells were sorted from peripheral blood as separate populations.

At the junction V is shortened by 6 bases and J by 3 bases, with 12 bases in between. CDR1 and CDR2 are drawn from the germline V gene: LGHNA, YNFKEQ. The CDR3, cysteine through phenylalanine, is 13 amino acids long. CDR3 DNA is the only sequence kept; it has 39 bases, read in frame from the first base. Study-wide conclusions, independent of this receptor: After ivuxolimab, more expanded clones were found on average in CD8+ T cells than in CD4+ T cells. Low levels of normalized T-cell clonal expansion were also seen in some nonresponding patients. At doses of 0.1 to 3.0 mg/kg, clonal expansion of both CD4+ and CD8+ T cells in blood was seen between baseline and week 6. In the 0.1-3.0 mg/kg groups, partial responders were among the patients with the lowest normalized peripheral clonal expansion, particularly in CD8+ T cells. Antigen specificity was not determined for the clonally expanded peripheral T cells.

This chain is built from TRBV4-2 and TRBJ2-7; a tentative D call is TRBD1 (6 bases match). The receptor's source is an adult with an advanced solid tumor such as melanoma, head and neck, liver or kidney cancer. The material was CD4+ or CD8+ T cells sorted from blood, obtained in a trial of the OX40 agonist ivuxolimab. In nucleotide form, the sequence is TGTGCCAGCAGACCGGACAGAGGCTACGAGCAGTACTTC. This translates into CASRPDRGYEQYF.